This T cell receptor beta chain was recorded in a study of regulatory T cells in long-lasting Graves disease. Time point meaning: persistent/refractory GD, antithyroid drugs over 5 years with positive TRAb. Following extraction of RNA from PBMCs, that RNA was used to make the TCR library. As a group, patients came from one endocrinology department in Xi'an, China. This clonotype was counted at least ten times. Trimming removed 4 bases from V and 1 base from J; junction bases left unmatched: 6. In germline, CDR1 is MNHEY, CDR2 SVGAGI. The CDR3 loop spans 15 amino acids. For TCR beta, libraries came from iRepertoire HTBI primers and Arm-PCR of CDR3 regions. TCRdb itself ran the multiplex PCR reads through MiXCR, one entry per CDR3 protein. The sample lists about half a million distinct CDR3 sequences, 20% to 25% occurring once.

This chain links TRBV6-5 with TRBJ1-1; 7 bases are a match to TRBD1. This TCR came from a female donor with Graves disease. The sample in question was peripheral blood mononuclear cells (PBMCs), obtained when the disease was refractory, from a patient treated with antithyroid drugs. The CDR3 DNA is TGTGCCAGCAGTTCCCTCGGGACAGAGAACACTGAAGCTTTCTTT. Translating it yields CASSSLGTENTEAFF.